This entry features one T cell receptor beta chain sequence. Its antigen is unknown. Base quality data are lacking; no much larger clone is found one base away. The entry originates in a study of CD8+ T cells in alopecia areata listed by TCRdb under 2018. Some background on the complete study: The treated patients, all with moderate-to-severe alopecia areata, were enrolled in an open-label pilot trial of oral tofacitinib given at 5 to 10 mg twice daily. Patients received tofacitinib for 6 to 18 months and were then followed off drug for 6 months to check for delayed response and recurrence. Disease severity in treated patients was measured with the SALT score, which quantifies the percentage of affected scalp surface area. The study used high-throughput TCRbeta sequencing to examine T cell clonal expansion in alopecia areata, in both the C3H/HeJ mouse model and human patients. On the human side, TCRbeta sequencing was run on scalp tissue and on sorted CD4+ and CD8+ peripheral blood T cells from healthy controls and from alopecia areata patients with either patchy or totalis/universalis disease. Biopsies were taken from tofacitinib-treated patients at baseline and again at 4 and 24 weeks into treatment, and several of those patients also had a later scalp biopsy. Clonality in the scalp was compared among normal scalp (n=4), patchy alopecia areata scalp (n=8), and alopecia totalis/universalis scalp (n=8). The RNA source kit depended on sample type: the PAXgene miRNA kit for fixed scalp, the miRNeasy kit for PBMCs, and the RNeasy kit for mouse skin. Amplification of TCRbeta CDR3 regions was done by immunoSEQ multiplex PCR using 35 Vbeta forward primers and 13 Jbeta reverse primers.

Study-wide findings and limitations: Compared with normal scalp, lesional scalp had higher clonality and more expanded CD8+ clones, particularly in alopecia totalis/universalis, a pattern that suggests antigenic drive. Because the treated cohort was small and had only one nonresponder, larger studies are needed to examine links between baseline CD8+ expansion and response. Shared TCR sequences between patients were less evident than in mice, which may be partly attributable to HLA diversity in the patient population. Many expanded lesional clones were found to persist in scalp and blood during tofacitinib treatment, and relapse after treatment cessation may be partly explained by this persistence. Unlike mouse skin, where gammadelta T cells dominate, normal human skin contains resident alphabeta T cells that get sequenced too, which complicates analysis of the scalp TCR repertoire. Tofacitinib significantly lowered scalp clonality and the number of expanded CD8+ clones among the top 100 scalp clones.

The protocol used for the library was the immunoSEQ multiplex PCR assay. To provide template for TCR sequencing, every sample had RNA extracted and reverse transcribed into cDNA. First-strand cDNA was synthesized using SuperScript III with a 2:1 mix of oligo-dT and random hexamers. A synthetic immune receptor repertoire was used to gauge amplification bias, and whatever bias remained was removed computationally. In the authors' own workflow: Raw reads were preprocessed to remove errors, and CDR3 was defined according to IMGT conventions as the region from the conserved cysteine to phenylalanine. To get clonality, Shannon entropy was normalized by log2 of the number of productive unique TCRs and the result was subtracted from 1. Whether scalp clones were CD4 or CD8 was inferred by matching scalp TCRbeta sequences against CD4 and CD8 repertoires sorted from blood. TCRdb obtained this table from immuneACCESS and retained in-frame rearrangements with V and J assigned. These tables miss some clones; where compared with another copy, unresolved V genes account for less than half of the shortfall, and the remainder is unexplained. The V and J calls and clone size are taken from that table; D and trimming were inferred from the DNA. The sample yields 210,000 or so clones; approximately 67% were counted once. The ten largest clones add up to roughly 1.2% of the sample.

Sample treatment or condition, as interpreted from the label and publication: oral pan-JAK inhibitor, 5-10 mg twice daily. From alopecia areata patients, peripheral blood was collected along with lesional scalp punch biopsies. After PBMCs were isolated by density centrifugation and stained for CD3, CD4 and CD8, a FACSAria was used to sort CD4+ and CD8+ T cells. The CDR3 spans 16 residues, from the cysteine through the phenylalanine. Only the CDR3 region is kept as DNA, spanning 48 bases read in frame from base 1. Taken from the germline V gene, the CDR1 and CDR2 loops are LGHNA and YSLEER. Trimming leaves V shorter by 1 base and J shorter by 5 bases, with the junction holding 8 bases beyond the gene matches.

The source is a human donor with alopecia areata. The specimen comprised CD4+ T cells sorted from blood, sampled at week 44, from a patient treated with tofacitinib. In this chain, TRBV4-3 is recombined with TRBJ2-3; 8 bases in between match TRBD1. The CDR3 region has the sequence CASSQGSGQGRDTQYF. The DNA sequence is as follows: TGCGCCAGCAGCCAAGGATCTGGACAGGGCCGAGATACGCAGTATTTT.